This T cell receptor (beta chain) derives from a study of T cell responses to AZD1222 COVID-19 vaccine. Libraries were prepared by immunoSEQ multiplex PCR; TCRdb keeps only in-frame clonotypes and omits some of them. The repertoire includes around 140,000 clones, about 94% of them detected once, and roughly 4% sits in the top ten. The length of the CDR3 is 17 residues. V lost 1 base and J 7 bases, leaving 17 bases between the germline ends. CDR1 SEHNR and CDR2 FQNEAQ come from the germline V gene (reference sequence). V and J are TRBV7-9 and TRBJ1-6; no firm D call. This sequence originates from an adult who received the AZD1222 COVID-19 vaccine. The source was peripheral blood, collected 28 days after the second AZD1222 dose. Written as DNA, the CDR3 is TGTGCCAGCAGCTTAGACGGGAGGGTTTTGAAAAATTCACCCCTCCACTTT. Translated, it gives CASSLDGRVLKNSPLHF.